This passage covers 10 T cell receptor beta chains from one sample sequenced in a study of beta chain features in type 1 diabetes (dated by TCRdb to the late 2010s). Study-wide conclusions, independent of this receptor: Type 1 diabetes patients showed a moderate but significant shortening of TCRB CDR3 length in all four CD4+ subsets.

Library preparation employed the immunoSEQ multiplex PCR assay. All of the isolated RNA was reverse transcribed with the High Capacity cDNA Reverse Transcription Kit, so expressed TCRB transcripts were sequenced. What TCRdb holds here is the immuneACCESS table cut down to in-frame rearrangements. Part of the clones is not present; checked against another copy, under half of the missing clones reflect an unresolved V gene, and the others are unexplained. In all, the sample holds under 300,000 clones, and roughly 16% of those were seen once. Less than 0.09% of the sample is held by the ten biggest clonotypes. These receptors' antigens are unknown. Sequencing was done on a sample of naive CD4+ T cells from blood. The sample's cell subset or site label, in plain terms: true naive CD4+ T cells. The receptors derive from a man in his thirties or forties with type 1 diabetes.

The V and J genes are TRBV7-2 and TRBJ2-3, with no clear D. The germline V and J ends were trimmed by 5 bases and 4 bases, with 22 bases remaining between them. The CDR3 has 17 residues. Germline V CDR1 and CDR2: SGHTA, FQGNSA. CDR3 sequence: CASSPWSTLRPADTQYF. As DNA, the CDR3 is TGTGCCAGCAGCCCCTGGTCGACCCTGAGGCCGGCAGATACGCAGTATTTT. Full variable domain (outside the CDR3, taken from reference TRBV7-2 and TRBJ2-3): GAGVSQSPSNKVTEKGKDVELRCDPISGHTALYWYRQSLGQGLEFLIYFQGNSAPDKSGLPSDRFSAERTGGSVSTLTIQRTQQEDSAVYLCASSPWSTLRPADTQYFGPGTRLTVL.

The CDR3 bases are TGTGCCAGCAGACGGCTAGCGAACGAGCAGTACTTC. Amino acids: CASRRLANEQYF. The chain carries TRBV2 and TRBJ2-7; weak D call: TRBD2 (6 bases). The V gene lost 6 bases and the J gene lost 5 bases, with 11 bases spanning the gap. CDR1 SNHLY and CDR2 FYNNEI come from the germline V gene. This CDR3 has 12 amino acids.

This clone occurred a few times. The chain couples TRBV5-1 to TRBJ2-5, with D tentatively TRBD2 (6 bases). The CDR3 has 15 amino acids. Germline V lookup: CDR1 SGHRS, CDR2 YFSETQ. The V gene lost 5 bases and the J gene lost 2 bases, with 16 bases spanning the gap. The CDR3 reads CASSRIAETQETQYF. Here the CDR3 DNA reads TGCGCCAGCAGTCGCATAGCGGAAACACAAGAGACCCAGTACTTC. Looking up the rest from reference TRBV5-1 and TRBJ2-5 gives the full variable domain: KAGVTQTPRYLIKTRGQQVTLSCSPISGHRSVSWYQQTPGQGLQFLFEYFSETQRNKGNFPGRFSGRQFSNSRSEMNVSTLELGDSALYLCASSRIAETQETQYFGPGTRLLVL.

This clone was counted only a few times. CDR3 sequence reads: CATSRDQKETQYF. The DNA for the CDR3 is TGTGCCACCAGCAGAGATCAAAAAGAGACCCAGTACTTC. The chain has TRBV15 and TRBJ2-5; D remains unclear. The CDR3 covers 13 residues. The V gene lost 0 bases and the J gene lost 3 bases, with 5 bases spanning the gap. Looked up from germline, CDR1 is LNHNV and CDR2 is YYDKDF (reference sequence).

This clone has more than one count but fewer than ten. The chain recombines TRBV30 with TRBJ1-5, with a possible D match to TRBD1 (5 bases). The CDR3 runs to 14 residues. The V gene's germline CDR1 is GTSNPN and CDR2 SVGIG (reference sequence). Trimming shortened V by 4 bases and J by 4 bases, and 14 bases separated the two germline ends. The CDR3 sequence is CAWTGDGGNQPQHF. CDR3 bases: TGTGCCTGGACCGGGGACGGTGGGAATCAGCCCCAGCATTTT.

This sequence joins TRBV7-2 and TRBJ2-7; the match to TRBD1 covers 8 bases. Germline values: CDR1 SGHTA, CDR2 FQGNSA. V shed 3 bases and J 5 bases; nucleotides not matched to a gene: 3. The CDR3 contains 13 residues. The CDR3 here is CASSLGQANEQYF. CDR3 DNA sequence: TGTGCCAGCAGCTTGGGACAGGCGAACGAGCAGTACTTC.

This clone showed up just a few times. This chain connects TRBV27 to TRBJ2-1; possibly TRBD1 or TRBD2 for D (6 bases each). The V gene lost 4 bases and the J gene lost 3 bases, with 19 bases spanning the gap. Germline V gene lookup returns CDR1 MNHEY and CDR2 SMNVEV (reference sequence). The CDR3 extends over 17 amino acids. The CDR3 sequence: CASSSQGTSFSYNEQFF. For the CDR3, the DNA is TGTGCCAGCAGTTCCCAGGGGACTTCTTTTAGCTACAATGAGCAGTTCTTC.

The chain uses TRBV30 and TRBJ1-5; 10 nucleotides line up with TRBD1. The junction had 4 bases not matched to a gene; V was cut back by 7 bases and J by 7 bases. Germline CDR1 and CDR2: GTSNPN and SVGIG (reference sequence). This CDR3 has 12 residues. CDR3 DNA: TGTGCCTCTTCGGACAGGGGGCAGCCCCAGCATTTT. Its translation: CASSDRGQPQHF.

Only a few counts were recorded for this clone. The chain joins TRBV5-1 to TRBJ1-5; D unclear. V was cut by 4 bases and J by 4 bases, with 12 bases left in between. CDR3 length: 14 amino acids. The germline V gene encodes CDR1 SGHRS and CDR2 YFSETQ. In DNA form, the CDR3 reads TGCGCCAGCAGCGAAACGGGCAGTAATCAGCCCCAGCATTTT. This translates into CASSETGSNQPQHF.

The chain carries TRBV19 and TRBJ2-1; D may correspond to TRBD1 or TRBD2 (5 bases each). With 6 bases removed from V and 8 bases from J, the gap between germline ends came to 14 bases. CDR1 and CDR2 (germline): LNHDA, SQIVND (reference sequence). This CDR3 has 13 amino acids. The CDR3 is CASSLWGSDEQFF. The CDR3 DNA sequence: TGTGCCAGTAGCTTATGGGGGTCGGATGAGCAGTTCTTC.